Each of the 26 T cell receptor beta chains below was sequenced from the same sample in a study of PD-1 blockade in mismatch repair-deficient tumors. Using immunoSEQ multiplex PCR, the repertoire was profiled, and TCRdb retains in-frame clones only, with some absent. In the table there are around 110,000 clones, 65% to 80% of which are singletons. The starting material was peripheral blood, obtained 60 to 65 weeks after starting pembrolizumab. The receptor set was obtained from an adult with mismatch repair-deficient cancer.

V is TRBV7-9 and J is TRBJ2-6; D ambiguous. The ends were cut back, 1 base at V and 2 bases at J, with 6 bases in the middle. The CDR3 has 15 residues. Germline V lookup: CDR1 SEHNR, CDR2 FQNEAQ (reference sequence). In DNA form, the CDR3 reads TGTGCCAGCAGCTTAGGGGCGGCTGGGGCCAACGTCCTGACTTTC. Protein product: CASSLGAAGANVLTF.

This chain joins TRBV10-2 and TRBJ2-7, with D maybe TRBD2 (5 bases). V shed 11 bases and J shed 0 bases, with 17 bases lying between them. Germline CDR1 WSHSY, CDR2 SAAADI. There are 14 residues in the CDR3. CDR3 sequence: CAGADKRSSYEQYF. CDR3 bases: TGCGCCGGTGCTGACAAGCGGAGCTCCTACGAGCAGTACTTC.

The V call is TRBV5-4, the J call TRBJ1-4, with 7 bases that match TRBD1. This CDR3 region has 13 residues. The germline V gene has CDR1 SGHNT and CDR2 YYREEE (reference sequence). J lost 2 bases, V lost 5 bases, and 0 bases had no gene match. CDR3 coding DNA: TGTGCCAGCAGGGGACAGACTAATGAAAAACTGTTTTTT. Translating gives CASRGQTNEKLFF.

This chain connects TRBV6-5 to TRBJ1-1, with no clear D. V lost 5 bases to trimming and J lost 2 bases, with 6 bases between them. The CDR3 sequence is 12 residues long. The germline V gene has CDR1 MNHEY and CDR2 SVGAGI. The DNA of the CDR3 is TGTGCCAGCAGTACCAGTAACACTGAAGCTTTCTTT. It is translated as CASSTSNTEAFF.

This chain connects TRBV29-1 to TRBJ1-4; D is unclear. There are 11 residues in the CDR3. Deletions cut 3 bases from V and 8 bases from J, with 7 bases between. Germline-derived CDR1 and CDR2 are SQVTM and ANQGSEA. CDR3 region: CSVDLDEKLFF. The CDR3, as DNA: TGCAGCGTTGATCTAGACGAAAAACTGTTTTTT.

The rearrangement joins TRBV7-2 to TRBJ2-3; 10 positions match TRBD1. The CDR3 consists of 16 residues. V dropped 3 bases and J dropped 1; count of bases not matched to a gene: 4. The germline gives CDR1 SGHTA, CDR2 FQGNSA. The CDR3 region has the DNA TGTGCCAGCAGCTTTGGGGGGACAGGGGGCACAGATACGCAGTATTTT. Translating gives CASSFGGTGGTDTQYF.

This sequence joins TRBV27 and TRBJ1-1; D perhaps matches TRBD1 (5 bases). Trimming took off 8 bases at V and 4 bases at J, with 17 bases between the two ends. There are 14 residues in the CDR3. Germline CDR1 and CDR2: MNHEY and SMNVEV (reference sequence). CDR3 sequence: CASASTVPVTEAFF. For the CDR3, the DNA is TGTGCCAGCGCCTCGACAGTGCCGGTCACTGAAGCTTTCTTT.

The chain couples TRBV27 to TRBJ2-3; D is undetermined. Trimming removed 1 base from V and 0 bases from J, with 11 bases in between. The CDR3 contains 16 residues. The germline V gene encodes CDR1 MNHEY and CDR2 SMNVEV (reference sequence). The CDR3 here is CASSLLPRISTDTQYF. The CDR3 DNA sequence: TGTGCCAGCAGTTTATTACCTCGAATAAGCACAGATACGCAGTATTTT.

This chain uses TRBV7-2 with TRBJ1-1; D is unclear. Germline CDR1 reads SGHTA; CDR2 reads FQGNSA. The CDR3 extends over 16 amino acids. V was pared by 4 bases and J by 1 base, with 16 bases between. This CDR3 reads CASSYRPGGENTEAFF. CDR3 sequence (DNA): TGTGCCAGCAGCTACCGGCCGGGTGGGGAGAACACTGAAGCTTTCTTT. Complete variable domain (other parts from reference TRBV7-2 and TRBJ1-1): GAGVSQSPSNKVTEKGKDVELRCDPISGHTALYWYRQSLGQGLEFLIYFQGNSAPDKSGLPSDRFSAERTGGSVSTLTIQRTQQEDSAVYLCASSYRPGGENTEAFFGQGTRLTVV.

The chain uses TRBV28 and TRBJ2-7; D is unclear. The germline V gene encodes CDR1 MDHEN and CDR2 SYDVKM. V lost 3 bases and J 5 bases, leaving 11 bases between the germline ends. This CDR3 region has 13 residues. CDR3 protein: CASSFTVADEQYF. The CDR3 nucleotides are TGTGCCAGCAGTTTTACCGTGGCCGACGAGCAGTACTTC.

This sequence joins TRBV9 and TRBJ2-3; maybe TRBD2 (5 bases). Germline lookup yields CDR1 SGDLS and CDR2 YYNGEE. The V end was cut by 0 bases, the J end by 4 bases, with 15 bases between. The CDR3 is made up of 16 amino acids. The CDR3 sequence: CASSVGNGMFADTQYF. CDR3 in DNA: TGTGCCAGCAGCGTAGGGAACGGGATGTTTGCAGATACGCAGTATTTT. Full variable domain (remainder filled in from reference TRBV9 and TRBJ2-3): DSGVTQTPKHLITATGQRVTLRCSPRSGDLSVYWYQQSLDQGLQFLIQYYNGEERAKGNILERFSAQQFPDLHSELNLSSLELGDSALYFCASSVGNGMFADTQYFGPGTRLTVL.

The chain couples TRBV5-4 to TRBJ2-7, with 7 bases lining up with TRBD1. The germline CDR1 and CDR2 sequences are SGHNT and YYREEE (reference sequence). The CDR3 extends over 15 amino acids. V was clipped by 4 bases and J by 3 bases; unmatched bases: 10. CDR3 loop: CASSGILQGSYEQYF. CDR3 in DNA: TGTGCCAGCAGCGGAATATTACAGGGGAGCTACGAGCAGTACTTC.

Only one count was recorded for this clone. The DNA of the CDR3 is TGTGCCAGCAGCTTGGGACAGGGGACGAACACTGAAGCTTTCTTT. It is translated as CASSLGQGTNTEAFF. The chain recombines TRBV5-4 with TRBJ1-1; 8 nucleotides agree with TRBD1. CDR1 is SGHNT, CDR2 YYREEE, per germline (reference sequence). J gave up 1 base and V 0 bases, and 2 bases lay outside the gene matches. This CDR3 comprises 15 residues.

This chain uses TRBV4-2 with TRBJ2-2; D unclear. The V and J ends lost 4 bases and 3 bases respectively, with 12 bases between them. The CDR3 has 15 amino acids. CDR1 LGHNA and CDR2 YNFKEQ come from the germline V gene. The CDR3 bases are TGTGCCAGCAGCCCTCCTGAAGGTGACACCGGGGAGCTGTTTTTT. Residues: CASSPPEGDTGELFF.

V is TRBV21-1 and J is TRBJ2-3; no check of the table's D call, TRBD1, against the DNA was made. TRBV21-1 is annotated as a pseudogene. This CDR3 contains 14 residues. CDR3 amino acids: CASSKPTAKDTQYF. CDR3 DNA: TGTGCCAGCAGCAAGCCCACAGCAAAAGATACGCAGTATTTT.

The rearrangement uses TRBV7-8 and TRBJ1-1; maybe TRBD1 (6 bases). The germline V gene encodes CDR1 SGHVS and CDR2 FQNEAQ. This CDR3 has 14 residues. V was shortened by 5 bases and J by 1 base, with 11 bases between the two germline ends. The CDR3 sequence: CASSAGQQNTEAFF. CDR3 DNA sequence: TGTGCCAGCAGCGCCGGACAGCAGAACACTGAAGCTTTCTTT.

The sample holds a few counts of this clone. This rearrangement joins TRBV9 to TRBJ2-1; D is possibly TRBD2 (6 bases). V was shortened by 4 bases and J by 1 base, with 24 bases between the two germline ends. The CDR3 is 19 residues long. In germline, CDR1 is SGDLS, CDR2 YYNGEE. The CDR3 DNA is TGTGCCAGCAGCCCCGGAGGCGGGATCGCCCTGAGTTCCTACAATGAGCAGTTCTTC. It specifies CASSPGGGIALSSYNEQFF.

The V call is TRBV27, the J call TRBJ2-1; 10 bases are a match to TRBD2. The CDR3 is 16 amino acids. V dropped 4 bases and J dropped 7; count of bases not matched to a gene: 10. Looked up from germline, CDR1 is MNHEY and CDR2 is SMNVEV (reference sequence). The CDR3 reads CASSSGLAGAGNEQFF. The CDR3, as DNA: TGTGCCAGCAGTTCGGGGCTAGCGGGAGCGGGTAATGAGCAGTTCTTC.

The J gene is TRBJ1-2, the V gene TRBV25-1, with 7 bases lining up with TRBD1. The germline V gene has CDR1 MGHDK and CDR2 SYGVNS. The CDR3 is made up of 13 amino acids. Losses at the gene ends were 4 bases for V and 14 bases for J; bases not matched to a gene: 13. The CDR3 nucleotides are TGTGCCAGCAGTGGGGCCCGAAAGGGGGCTGAAACCTTC. Protein: CASSGARKGAETF.

The genes are TRBV19 and TRBJ2-7; 7 positions agree with TRBD1. The CDR3 sequence is 16 residues long. V dropped 3 bases and J dropped 5; count of bases not matched to a gene: 13. Germline lookup yields CDR1 LNHDA and CDR2 SQIVND (reference sequence). CDR3 protein: CASSMSTGAGRNEQYF. The DNA of the CDR3 is TGTGCCAGTAGTATGTCTACAGGGGCAGGCAGGAACGAGCAGTACTTC.

The V call is TRBV29-1, the J call TRBJ2-7; the match to TRBD2 covers 10 bases. The CDR3 contains 13 residues. V gave up 4 bases and J gave up 2 bases; unmatched junction bases: 2. Per germline, CDR1 SQVTM and CDR2 ANQGSEA. This chain's CDR3 is CSVGTSGAYEQYF. CDR3 nucleotides: TGCAGCGTTGGGACTAGCGGAGCCTACGAGCAGTACTTC.

The rearrangement links TRBV6-5 to TRBJ1-1, with a possible D match to TRBD1 (5 bases). The V end was cut by 8 bases, the J end by 4 bases, with 17 bases between. The CDR3 consists of 14 residues. Germline CDR1 MNHEY, CDR2 SVGAGI. This chain's CDR3 is CASAPGYIGTEAFF. The CDR3 DNA is TGTGCCAGCGCCCCAGGGTATATAGGCACTGAAGCTTTCTTT.

V is TRBV4-3 and J is TRBJ2-1; possible D gene TRBD2, 5 bases. This CDR3 contains 15 residues. The germline V and J ends were trimmed by 0 bases and 9 bases, with 15 bases remaining between them. Germline values: CDR1 LGHNA, CDR2 YSLEER. Here the CDR3 reads CASSQDGNGIGEQFF. The CDR3 bases are TGCGCCAGCAGCCAAGACGGGAACGGGATTGGTGAGCAGTTCTTC.

The chain links TRBV9 to TRBJ2-7; TRBD2 aligns across 9 bases. This CDR3 contains 15 residues. Germline V gives CDR1 SGDLS, CDR2 YYNGEE. Trimming removed 4 bases from V and 2 bases from J; junction bases left unmatched: 7. The CDR3 spells CASSPRIAGAYEQYF. CDR3 in DNA: TGTGCCAGCAGCCCCCGTATAGCGGGAGCCTACGAGCAGTACTTC.

This chain uses TRBV6-6 with TRBJ2-2; D unclear. This CDR3 contains 14 residues. CDR1 is MNHNY and CDR2 is SVGAGI in the germline V gene (reference sequence). V lost 8 bases to trimming and J lost 4 bases, with 14 bases between them. This chain's CDR3 is CASLTERSTGELFF. CDR3 DNA: TGTGCCAGCTTGACGGAGAGGTCCACCGGGGAGCTGTTTTTT.

This chain joins TRBV7-2 and TRBJ2-1; D perhaps matches TRBD2 (6 bases). The CDR3 loop spans 15 amino acids. Germline V CDR1 and CDR2: SGHTA, FQGNSA. V was pared by 10 bases and J by 9 bases, with 25 bases between. In DNA form, the CDR3 reads TGTGCCACCCAACCAGCGGGCCCGGCAGGAGGTGAGCAGTTCTTC. It is translated as CATQPAGPAGGEQFF.